Below are 29 T cell receptor beta chains sequenced from a single sample in a study of shared clonotypes between healthy human individuals. Sequencing used immunoSEQ multiplex PCR; TCRdb keeps in-frame clones, though not all of them. The sample lists around 2.1 million clones, 85% to 95% occurring once. Only CD45RO-negative cells positively selected for CCR7 counted as naive CD8 cells, so terminally differentiated effector memory CD45RA+ cells were excluded. Sequenced input: naive CD8+ T cells from PBMCs. The source is a man younger than 35 in good health. Some clones in this sample may be carry-over from other donors' samples.

This chain joins TRBV7-9 and TRBJ1-2; TRBD1 agrees at 8 bases. CDR1 is SEHNR and CDR2 is FQNEAQ in the germline V gene (reference sequence). The CDR3 contains 15 residues. The junction had 10 bases not matched to a gene; V was cut back by 5 bases and J by 5 bases. Here the CDR3 DNA reads TGTGCCAGCAGCCACCCCGGGACAGGTCCTTATGGCTACACCTTC. This encodes CASSHPGTGPYGYTF.

The table lists this clone with a count of one. The chain couples TRBV11-2 to TRBJ2-7; D gene ambiguous. The CDR3 covers 13 residues. With 0 bases removed from V and 5 bases from J, the gap between germline ends came to 8 bases. Germline CDR1 SGHAT, CDR2 FQNNGV. CDR3 nucleotides: TGTGCCAGCAGCTTAGACCGGTGGGACGAGCAGTACTTC. This sequence encodes CASSLDRWDEQYF.

V usage is TRBV19 and J usage is TRBJ2-1, with a possible D match to TRBD2 (6 bases). The germline V gene has CDR1 LNHDA and CDR2 SQIVND (reference sequence). The V end was cut by 10 bases, the J end by 4 bases, with 23 bases between. The CDR3 length is 16 residues. CDR3 DNA sequence: TGTGCCACCGCGTCGATTGCGGGACTCGTTTACAATGAGCAGTTCTTC. Its translation: CATASIAGLVYNEQFF.

Of note for this clone: Within the sample, other DNA sequences also encode this same CDR3. The rearrangement uses TRBV27 and TRBJ2-7, with D perhaps matching TRBD1 or TRBD2 (5 bases each). Germline V gene sequence: CDR1 MNHEY, CDR2 SMNVEV (reference sequence). Trimming took 3 bases from V and 0 from J, leaving 9 bases between them. The CDR3 has 14 amino acids. CDR3 coding DNA: TGTGCCAGCAGTTTGAGGGGAACCTCCTACGAGCAGTACTTC. It translates to CASSLRGTSYEQYF.

The chain couples TRBV9 to TRBJ2-1; D is unclear. V was trimmed by 5 bases and J by 9 bases, leaving 12 bases between them. Germline CDR1 is SGDLS and CDR2 is YYNGEE. This CDR3 has 12 amino acids. The CDR3 region has the DNA TGTGCCAGCAGTGACACCCCGGGTGAGCAGTTCTTC. It specifies CASSDTPGEQFF.

J is TRBJ2-6 and V is TRBV28, with D maybe TRBD2 (5 bases). The V end lost 3 bases, the J end lost 0 bases, and 6 bases lay between the germline ends. The V gene's germline CDR1 is MDHEN and CDR2 SYDVKM. This CDR3 comprises 15 residues. The CDR3 DNA reads as TGTGCCAGCAGTTTTGGAGGCTCTGGGGCCAACGTCCTGACTTTC. This codes for CASSFGGSGANVLTF.

The CDR3 nucleotides read TGTGCCAGCAGTGAATTGAGGATCAGGGGAGGGTCACCCCTCCACTTT. Its translation is CASSELRIRGGSPLHF. The chain joins TRBV6-1 to TRBJ1-6; possible D gene TRBD1, 6 bases. Trimming left V 2 bases short and J 10 bases short, with 18 bases between. Germline V gene lookup returns CDR1 MNHNS and CDR2 SASEGT. This CDR3 has 16 residues.

J is TRBJ1-2 and V is TRBV5-6; 10 nucleotides line up with TRBD1. Per germline, CDR1 SGHDT and CDR2 YYEEEE. The V gene end was trimmed by 4 bases and the J gene end by 3 bases; junction bases not matched to a gene: 18. The length of the CDR3 is 19 residues. The CDR3 DNA sequence: TGTGCCAGCAGCGCCCGTTATACCGGGACAGGGGAAGGCGACTATGGCTACACCTTC. Its translation: CASSARYTGTGEGDYGYTF.

J is TRBJ1-4 and V is TRBV15; TRBD1 might be the D (6 bases). Germline V gene sequence: CDR1 LNHNV, CDR2 YYDKDF (reference sequence). V was shortened by 9 bases and J by 10 bases, with 15 bases between the two germline ends. There are 12 residues in the CDR3. CDR3 amino acids: CATSPGQLKLFF. DNA of the CDR3: TGTGCCACATCCCCGGGACAACTAAAACTGTTTTTT.

The chain has TRBV6-5 and TRBJ2-5; perhaps TRBD1 as D (5 bases). The CDR3 contains 16 residues. Germline lookup yields CDR1 MNHEY and CDR2 SVGAGI. V was cut by 0 bases and J by 3 bases, with 14 bases left in between. CDR3 nucleotides: TGTGCCAGCAGTTACTCGAGAGGTCAGGGTGAAGAGACCCAGTACTTC. Its protein is CASSYSRGQGEETQYF.

The chain recombines TRBV5-8 with TRBJ1-5; D gene unclear. Per germline, CDR1 SGHTS and CDR2 YDEGEE. CDR3 size: 14 residues. V shed 6 bases and J shed 3 bases, with 13 bases lying between them. The CDR3 is CASTLKGNNQPQHF. The CDR3 nucleotides are TGTGCCAGCACCCTGAAGGGAAACAATCAGCCCCAGCATTTT.

The J gene is TRBJ2-7, the V gene TRBV7-9; D ambiguous. V gave up 1 base and J gave up 3 bases, with 7 bases separating them. The CDR3 is 13 residues long. The germline gives CDR1 SEHNR, CDR2 FQNEAQ (reference sequence). CDR3 amino acids: CASSLGPVYEQYF. The CDR3 nucleotides are TGTGCCAGCAGCTTAGGACCCGTCTACGAGCAGTACTTC.

This clone was seen only once. The chain has TRBV7-2 and TRBJ2-7; TRBD1 is a possible D gene (6 bases). V lost 8 bases and J 7 bases, leaving 24 bases between the germline ends. The CDR3 loop spans 15 amino acids. Per germline, CDR1 SGHTA and CDR2 FQGNSA. CDR3 in amino acids: CASDSTGGQGWEQYF. CDR3 in DNA: TGTGCCAGCGACTCGACCGGCGGGCAGGGGTGGGAGCAGTACTTC.

The genes are TRBV18 and TRBJ1-1, with 10 nucleotides matching TRBD1. The ends lost 7 bases at V and 5 bases at J; junction bases unmatched: 1. CDR3 size: 12 residues. Germline CDR1 KGHSH, CDR2 LQKENI. Here the CDR3 DNA reads TGTGCCAGCTTGGGACAGGGGACTGAAGCTTTCTTT. Encoded protein: CASLGQGTEAFF.

This clone has a handful of counts. The chain is built from TRBV7-9 and TRBJ1-1; D uncertain. Germline V CDR1 and CDR2: SEHNR, FQNEAQ (reference sequence). The V end lost 5 bases, the J end lost 1 base, and 8 bases lay between the germline ends. This CDR3 contains 13 residues. The CDR3 sequence: CASSPYRNTEAFF. CDR3 nucleotides: TGTGCCAGCAGCCCCTACAGGAACACTGAAGCTTTCTTT.

J is TRBJ2-1 and V is TRBV5-4, with 14 bases that match TRBD2. Germline values: CDR1 SGHNT, CDR2 YYREEE (reference sequence). Germline trimming cut 1 base from V and 8 bases from J; bases unmatched to any gene: 2. The CDR3 spans 15 residues. In DNA, the CDR3 is TGTGCCAGCAGCTTGAGACTAGCGGGAGGGCATGAGCAGTTCTTC. Translation gives CASSLRLAGGHEQFF.

The chain is built from TRBV6-5 and TRBJ2-3; D ambiguous. Trimming left V 3 bases short and J 3 bases short, with 13 bases between. Germline V gene lookup returns CDR1 MNHEY and CDR2 SVGAGI. This CDR3 is 15 amino acids long. CDR3 sequence reads: CASSYGSGWTDTQYF. As DNA, the CDR3 is TGTGCCAGCAGTTATGGGTCAGGATGGACAGATACGCAGTATTTT.

The rearrangement uses TRBV30 and TRBJ2-7; TRBD2 matches 7 bases. The trim removed 3 bases at V and 3 bases at J, leaving 5 bases unmatched. CDR3 length: 13 amino acids. Germline V gene data show CDR1 as GTSNPN and CDR2 as SVGIG (reference sequence). In nucleotides, the CDR3 is TGTGCCTGGAGGGCTAGCGGATACTACGAGCAGTACTTC. Translation: CAWRASGYYEQYF.

The genes are TRBV11-2 and TRBJ2-7; 9 bases agree with TRBD2. The germline V gene has CDR1 SGHAT and CDR2 FQNNGV. There are 15 residues in the CDR3. V lost 4 bases, J lost 2 bases, and 6 bases stayed unmatched. The DNA of the CDR3 is TGTGCCAGCAGCTCACTGACTAGCGGAACCTACGAGCAGTACTTC. Translating it yields CASSSLTSGTYEQYF.

Regarding this clone: Other nucleotide sequences from this sample produce the same CDR3. The chain is built from TRBV29-1 and TRBJ2-7; D unresolved. V shed 7 bases and J shed 1 base, with 8 bases lying between them. Looked up from germline, CDR1 is SQVTM and CDR2 is ANQGSEA. The CDR3 is 11 residues long. Here the CDR3 reads CSARVSYEQYF. The CDR3 region has the DNA TGCAGCGCCCGAGTGTCCTACGAGCAGTACTTC.

A note on this clone: Within the sample, other DNA sequences also encode this same CDR3. The CDR3 sequence is CASSVGTGGYNEQFF. CDR3 bases: TGTGCCAGCAGCGTAGGAACCGGGGGCTACAATGAGCAGTTCTTC. The chain employs TRBV9 and TRBJ2-1; D possibly corresponds to TRBD2 (6 bases). CDR3 size: 15 residues. The ends were cut back, 0 bases at V and 3 bases at J, with 10 bases in the middle. The germline CDR1 and CDR2 sequences are SGDLS and YYNGEE.

Here the CDR3 reads CASSSIRSYEQYF. DNA for the CDR3: TGTGCCAGCAGTAGCATACGAAGCTACGAGCAGTACTTC. The gene calls are TRBV28 and TRBJ2-7; D unresolved. Trimming removed 5 bases at V and 3 bases at J, with 11 bases between. The CDR3 is made up of 13 amino acids. Germline V gene data show CDR1 as MDHEN and CDR2 as SYDVKM.

The chain recombines TRBV28 with TRBJ1-5, with D uncertain. This CDR3 region has 12 residues. The V and J ends lost 5 bases and 5 bases respectively, with 7 bases between them. CDR1 is MDHEN and CDR2 is SYDVKM in the germline V gene. This CDR3 reads CASSPSYQPQHF. CDR3 DNA: TGTGCCAGCAGTCCTTCCTATCAGCCCCAGCATTTT.

Worth noting for this clone: Mismatch with germline at one junction end may stem from a read error. V and J are TRBV7-9 and TRBJ2-3; D gene uncertain. Germline V gene data show CDR1 as SEHNR and CDR2 as FQNEAQ (reference sequence). The CDR3 contains 14 residues. The CDR3 here is CASSLVHRTDTQYF. DNA for the CDR3: TGTGCCAGCAGCTTAGTGCATCGCACGGATACGCAGTATTTT.

This chain connects TRBV10-3 to TRBJ2-7; D may be TRBD1 (5 bases). CDR1 is ENHRY and CDR2 is SYGVKD in the germline V gene. The V end lost 3 bases, the J end lost 3 bases, and 15 bases lay between the germline ends. This CDR3 comprises 15 residues. The CDR3 nucleotides are TGTGCCATCAGTGATTTGGCGGACAAAAACTACGAGCAGTACTTC. This encodes CAISDLADKNYEQYF.

V is TRBV5-6 and J is TRBJ2-2; D remains unclear. V gave up 0 bases and J gave up 2 bases, with 5 bases separating them. Germline CDR1 SGHDT, CDR2 YYEEEE. CDR3 length: 14 residues. CDR3 amino acids: CASSLARNTGELFF. The CDR3 nucleotides are TGTGCCAGCAGCTTGGCCAGAAACACCGGGGAGCTGTTTTTT.

V is TRBV7-9 and J is TRBJ2-5; D is undetermined. CDR3 length equals 11 residues. Germline CDR1 and CDR2: SEHNR and FQNEAQ (reference sequence). Trimming took off 3 bases at V and 9 bases at J, with 8 bases between the two ends. The CDR3 loop is CASSLEWAQYF. The CDR3 DNA is TGTGCCAGCAGCTTGGAATGGGCCCAGTACTTC.

The V call is TRBV2, the J call TRBJ2-3; D possibly matches TRBD1 or TRBD2 (5 bases each). Trimming shortened V by 3 bases and J by 0 bases, and 10 bases separated the two germline ends. Germline V gene lookup returns CDR1 SNHLY and CDR2 FYNNEI. The CDR3 covers 15 residues. Written as DNA, the CDR3 is TGTGCCAGCAGTGACAGGGAGATTAGCACAGATACGCAGTATTTT. Translating gives CASSDREISTDTQYF.

The V and J genes are TRBV9 and TRBJ2-5; 9 positions agree with TRBD1. The germline V gene has CDR1 SGDLS and CDR2 YYNGEE. The CDR3 totals 15 residues. The J segment lost 3 bases and the V segment lost 4 bases, leaving 7 bases of the junction unmatched. The CDR3 sequence: CASSLSGTGKETQYF. For the CDR3, the DNA is TGTGCCAGCAGCCTATCCGGGACAGGGAAAGAGACCCAGTACTTC.